In this sample, the clone carrying this T cell receptor beta chain turned up a few times. Its target is unknown. TCRdb recomputed calls from the RT-PCR reads with MiXCR, one row per CDR3 protein. Of more than 150,000 distinct CDR3 sequences listed, around 9.2% were seen once; the top ten hold roughly 10%. CDR3 length equals 17 residues. Deletions cut 3 bases from V and 0 bases from J, with 16 bases between. The V gene's germline CDR1 is SGHDT and CDR2 YYEEEE. The sample belongs to a study of response to subunit inactivated influenza vaccine. Study-level findings and limits: Seasonal influenza vaccination, on each occasion, was suggested by the authors to recruit few new T cells.

The V call is TRBV5-6, the J call TRBJ1-5, with D perhaps matching TRBD1 (5 bases). The sample was non-naive T cells sorted from PBMCs, taken on the day of vaccination. This receptor was identified in a man aged 50-59 years who received an inactivated influenza vaccine. DNA for the CDR3: TGTGCCAGCAGCTCAACTCTCCGGGACGGTAGCAATCAGCCCCAGCATTTT. The encoded protein is CASSSTLRDGSNQPQHF.